The rows below give T cell receptor beta chains drawn from one sample of a study of blood T cell repertoires in COVID-19. The table came from immunoSEQ multiplex PCR; TCRdb's copy has only in-frame clones and leaves some out. The sample has about 260,000 clones; roughly 86% are singletons. The sample taken for sequencing was peripheral blood. The receptors stem from a human donor in a cohort sampled during active COVID-19. Both conserved end residues are part of each CDR3. A D gene is named only where the DNA matches it firmly. Size tells how often a clone was seen (once, few, many) or the class of an expanded clone, and some rows leave it out.

j_gene	d_gene	abundance	v_gene	CDR3nt	CDR3aa
TRBJ2-2	.	.	TRBV5-1	TGCGCCAGCGTCCCCGGCGGGAACACCGGGGAGCTGTTTTTT	CASVPGGNTGELFF
TRBJ2-3	TRBD2	once	TRBV28	TGTGCCAGCCAGCATAGCGGGAGGGCCTGGGATACGCAGTATTTT	CASQHSGRAWDTQYF
TRBJ1-4	.	.	TRBV19	TGTGCCAGTAGTATAATGGCCGCCAGGACTAATGAAAAACTGTTTTTT	CASSIMAARTNEKLFF
TRBJ2-1	.	.	TRBV9	TGTGCCAGCAGCACTAGCTCCTCTTGGTATGAGCAGTTCTTC	CASSTSSSWYEQFF
TRBJ1-2	.	.	TRBV6-6	TGTGCCAGCAGTTACCCCCCCGGGTCTTATGGCTACACCTTC	CASSYPPGSYGYTF
TRBJ1-1	.	.	TRBV18	TGTGCCAGCTCACCTAGGACAGAAAACACTGAAGCTTTCTTT	CASSPRTENTEAFF
TRBJ2-2	TRBD2	once	TRBV7-9	TGTGCCAGCAGCTTAGGGAGCGGGAGTCTCCGGGCCGGGGAGCTGTTTTTT	CASSLGSGSLRAGELFF
TRBJ1-1	.	.	TRBV7-3	TGTGCCAGCAGCCAAAGCCCGGGGACTGAAGCTTTCTTT	CASSQSPGTEAFF
TRBJ1-1	.	.	TRBV19	TGTGCCAGTAGTATAGGGCAGCGCCGTATGAACACTGAAGCTTTCTTT	CASSIGQRRMNTEAFF
TRBJ2-1	.	.	TRBV19	TGTGCCAGTGGGTGGACTGGCAATGAGCAGTTCTTC	CASGWTGNEQFF
TRBJ2-7	TRBD2	.	TRBV28	TGTGCCAGCAGAGGGCGTTCCATTGGGGGCCATACCGGGACTAGCGGGATTTACGAGCAGTACTTC	CASRGRSIGGHTGTSGIYEQYF
TRBJ1-6	TRBD1	.	TRBV10-3	TGTGCCATCAGGGGGACAGGGGGAAATTCACCCCTCCACTTT	CAIRGTGGNSPLHF
TRBJ2-5	TRBD1	.	TRBV11-2	TGTGCCAGCAGCTTAGGATATGGGACAGGGGCTCAAGAGACCCAGTACTTC	CASSLGYGTGAQETQYF
TRBJ2-7	.	.	TRBV15	TGTGCCACCAGACGCGACTCGACAGACTACGAGCAGTACTTC	CATRRDSTDYEQYF
TRBJ1-3	TRBD1	.	TRBV19	TGTGCCAGTAGTACATCCGGGACAGGGGGCGTCATGGCTGGAAACACCATATATTTT	CASSTSGTGGVMAGNTIYF
TRBJ1-6	.	.	TRBV4-2	TGTGCCAGCAGCCAAGATCGTCGGAGGAGCTCCTATAATTCACCCCTCCACTTT	CASSQDRRRSSYNSPLHF
TRBJ1-3	.	once	TRBV7-2	TGTGCCAGCAGCTCCCAGGTCTCCTTTGGAAACACCATATATTTT	CASSSQVSFGNTIYF
TRBJ2-1	.	.	TRBV29-1	TGCAGCGTTGTCGGCGGTTCCTACAATGAGCAGTTCTTC	CSVVGGSYNEQFF
TRBJ1-2	TRBD1	.	TRBV19	TGTGCCAGTAGTATGGTGGACAGGGGGCCCTCTAGCTATGGCTACACCTTC	CASSMVDRGPSSYGYTF
TRBJ2-5	TRBD2	.	TRBV6-2/TRBV6-3	TGTGCCAGCAGTTATTCAGAGGGACTACAAGAGACCCAGTACTTC	CASSYSEGLQETQYF
TRBJ2-5	.	.	TRBV5-1	TGCGCCAGCAGCTTGGAGGGGGGGCCGGGAGAGACCCAGTACTTC	CASSLEGGPGETQYF
TRBJ1-2	TRBD1	.	TRBV3-1/TRBV3-2	TGTGCCAGCAGCCAAGCGGGACAGTATCGTATTAACTATGGCTACACCTTC	CASSQAGQYRINYGYTF
TRBJ1-5	TRBD1	few	TRBV7-9	TGTGCCAGCAGCTCAGGGGGTATTAATCAGCCCCAGCATTTT	CASSSGGINQPQHF
TRBJ1-5	.	.	TRBV7-9	TGTGCCAGCAGCTTAGGGAGGGGCAATCAGCCCCAGCATTTT	CASSLGRGNQPQHF
TRBJ1-1	.	.	TRBV6-5	TGTGCCAGCGTCAGGGTTTCTAACACTGAAGCTTTCTTT	CASVRVSNTEAFF
TRBJ1-3	.	.	TRBV11-3	TGTGCCAGCAGCCCAGGACCGGGAGACACCATATATTTT	CASSPGPGDTIYF
TRBJ1-4	.	once	TRBV5-1	TGCGCCAGCAGCTTGGGCGGAGTTAATGAAAAACTGTTTTTT	CASSLGGVNEKLFF
TRBJ2-1	TRBD2	.	TRBV13	TGTGCCAGCAGCTTAGGCCCCAGCGGGGGTTACAATGAGCAGTTCTTC	CASSLGPSGGYNEQFF
TRBJ2-7	TRBD2	.	TRBV19	TGTGCCAGTAGTGGAAGGACTAGCGCCGCCTACGAGCAGTACTTC	CASSGRTSAAYEQYF
TRBJ1-1	.	.	TRBV18	TGTGCCAGCTCGCGCGCGCAGAACACTGAAGCTTTCTTT	CASSRAQNTEAFF
TRBJ2-3	TRBD2	.	TRBV4-1	TGCGCCAGCAGCCAAGGGGGTCTAGCGGGACCAGATACGCAGTATTTT	CASSQGGLAGPDTQYF
TRBJ2-1	.	.	TRBV5-4	TGTGCCAGCAGCTCTTGGCCAAAGGGGCATGAGCAGTTCTTC	CASSSWPKGHEQFF
TRBJ2-2	.	.	TRBV5-3	TGTGCCAGAGGTCAGGTGTATATCGGGGAGCTGTTTTTT	CARGQVYIGELFF
TRBJ2-1	.	.	TRBV30	TGTGCCTGGAGTGTCGGCCTAGCAGGAAATGAGCAGTTCTTC	CAWSVGLAGNEQFF
TRBJ2-3	.	.	TRBV5-1	TGCGCCAGCTCGGAGGGATCCACAGATACGCAGTATTTT	CASSEGSTDTQYF
TRBJ2-7	.	.	TRBV27	TGTGCCAGCACCCTCACCCACCCGGGGAACGAGCAGTACTTC	CASTLTHPGNEQYF
TRBJ2-7	TRBD1	.	TRBV28	TGTGCCAGCAGTGCCCTGGACAGGGGGCGCGAGCAGTACTTC	CASSALDRGREQYF
TRBJ1-4	TRBD1	.	TRBV6-2/TRBV6-3	TGTGCCAGCAGTTCCGTCCCGGGACAGGGTACTAATGAAAAACTGTTTTTT	CASSSVPGQGTNEKLFF
TRBJ2-5	TRBD2	.	TRBV5-1	TGCGCCAGCAGCACAAAGACTAGCGGGGGGGCACGGGAGACCCAGTACTTC	CASSTKTSGGARETQYF
TRBJ2-7	.	.	TRBV27	TGTGCCAGCAGCGGACTGGGGGCGACCTACGAGCAGTACTTC	CASSGLGATYEQYF
TRBJ2-7	.	few	TRBV11-2	TGTGCCAGCAGCTTGTATGACGAGCGGTCCTACGAGCAGTACTTC	CASSLYDERSYEQYF
TRBJ2-5	TRBD1	.	TRBV9	TGTGCCAGCAGGGCCGGGACAGGGGGCGGGCGGCAAGAGACCCAGTACTTC	CASRAGTGGGRQETQYF
TRBJ2-1	TRBD2	.	TRBV6-5	TGTGCCACCGGCGGGGGGGGAAGCAATGAGCAGTTCTTC	CATGGGGSNEQFF
TRBJ1-5	.	.	TRBV6-2/TRBV6-3	TGTGCCAGCAGTTACCAGGGAGGGAGTCAGCCCCAGCATTTT	CASSYQGGSQPQHF
TRBJ2-7	TRBD1	once	TRBV10-1	TGCGCCAGCAGTGAGGGACAGGGGATGTCCTACGAGCAGTACTTC	CASSEGQGMSYEQYF
TRBJ1-5	.	.	TRBV19	TGTGCCAGTAGTATACGGGGAGGCAATCAGCCCCAGCATTTT	CASSIRGGNQPQHF
TRBJ1-1	.	.	TRBV27	TGTGCCAGCAGTCCGATTCCGGGGCGGGGGAACACTGAAGCTTTCTTT	CASSPIPGRGNTEAFF
TRBJ1-2	TRBD1	.	TRBV19	TGTGCCAGTTCCCAGGGGGCCCATGGCTACACCTTC	CASSQGAHGYTF
TRBJ2-3	TRBD1	once	TRBV11-2	TGTGCCAGCAGCAAGGGGACAGGGGGCTTCATAAGCACAGATACGCAGTATTTT	CASSKGTGGFISTDTQYF
TRBJ1-1	.	few	TRBV7-9	TGTGCCAGCAGCAATCCTTTTAGAGGTCCTGAAGCTTTCTTT	CASSNPFRGPEAFF
TRBJ1-2	.	.	TRBV7-9	TGTGCCAGCAGCTTAGCAGGGAACGGGGAAGTCTTTGGCTACACCTTC	CASSLAGNGEVFGYTF
TRBJ2-7	TRBD1	.	TRBV20-1	TGCAGTGGACAGGGGGCCTACGAGCAGTACTTC	CSGQGAYEQYF
TRBJ1-2	.	.	TRBV2	TGTGCCAGCAGTTTCTACCAGGGGACTGGCTACACCTTC	CASSFYQGTGYTF
TRBJ2-7	.	.	TRBV5-6	TGTGCCAGCAGCTTGGACAGGGCCACCTACGAGCAGTACTTC	CASSLDRATYEQYF
TRBJ1-2	.	few	TRBV7-6	TGTGCCAGCAGCTTAGGTAGCTATGGCTACACCTTC	CASSLGSYGYTF